This T cell receptor beta chain was captured in a study of blood T cell repertoires in COVID-19. Study background: Sites in the United States, Italy and Spain provided acute and convalescent COVID-19 samples. PBMCs, B-cell-depleted T cells, or T cells provided the cDNA or gDNA that made up the material.

V gave up 6 bases and J gave up 4 bases, with 15 bases separating them. From germline, CDR1 is SNHLY and CDR2 FYNNEI. CDR3 length equals 14 residues. Per the study methods: Estimates of nucleated cell counts were drawn from the amplification of reference gene primers. Clones were sequenced by immunoSEQ multiplex PCR, and TCRdb holds only the in-frame ones, with some missing. The D gene and trimming were derived from the DNA, and the V and J assignments and clone size from that table. Among about 63,000 clones listed, 88% were seen once. This TCR was sampled from a human donor in a cohort sampled during active COVID-19. V gene TRBV2 combines with J gene TRBJ1-1; tentatively, D is TRBD1 (6 bases). Sequenced input: peripheral blood. The CDR3 here is CASRGQGGGTEAFF. CDR3 DNA sequence: TGTGCCAGCAGGGGCCAGGGAGGGGGCACTGAAGCTTTCTTT.